The 15 T cell receptor beta chains given below trace back to one sample, sequenced in a study of cytomegalovirus exposure and HLA in healthy donors. Vbeta (60) and Jbeta (13) primers were used in the PCR. Using immunoSEQ multiplex PCR, the repertoire was profiled, and TCRdb retains in-frame clones only, with some absent. The repertoire has about 200,000 clones, about four fifths of them found once; the top ten carry 0.098%. The sample comprised PBMCs. The source of these receptors is a boy aged 2 to 10 in good health and CMV-seronegative.

The chain carries TRBV7-3 and TRBJ2-1; no reliable D call. Germline loops: CDR1 SGHTA, CDR2 FQGTGA. The CDR3 contains 15 residues. V dropped 1 base and J dropped 0 bases, with 7 bases sitting between them. CDR3 in DNA: TGTGCCAGCAGCTTAAACCCAGGCTCCTACAATGAGCAGTTCTTC. Translated: CASSLNPGSYNEQFF.

J is TRBJ1-1 and V is TRBV30; D is unclear. V was clipped by 5 bases and J by 0 bases, with 7 bases between them. The CDR3 has 12 amino acids. CDR1 and CDR2 from the germline V gene are GTSNPN and SVGIG (reference sequence). The CDR3 DNA follows: TGTGCCTGGGCCCACATGAACACTGAAGCTTTCTTT. The encoded protein is CAWAHMNTEAFF.

The gene calls are TRBV4-1 and TRBJ2-5; D might be TRBD1 (6 bases). CDR3 length equals 20 residues. Per germline, CDR1 MGHRA and CDR2 YSYEKL. V was pared by 3 bases and J by 1 base, with 27 bases between. CDR3 in DNA: TGCGCCAGCAGCCATTCAAATCAGGTCCAGGGGAGTGAGTTCCAAGAGACCCAGTACTTC. It translates to CASSHSNQVQGSEFQETQYF.

This chain joins TRBV10-1 and TRBJ2-5; weak D call: TRBD2 (6 bases). This CDR3 region has 16 residues. V was clipped by 10 bases and J by 2 bases, with 23 bases between them. CDR1 and CDR2 (germline): WNHNN, SYGVQD (reference sequence). DNA of the CDR3: TGCGCCACACGCGGGACCCATAAAGGCGAGCAAGAGACCCAGTACTTC. Its protein product is CATRGTHKGEQETQYF.

The chain combines TRBV10-3 with TRBJ1-1; D uncertain. The length of the CDR3 is 11 residues. V lost 6 bases and J 5 bases, leaving 7 bases between the germline ends. CDR1 and CDR2 (germline): ENHRY, SYGVKD. This chain's CDR3 is CAIRTVTEAFF. The CDR3 region has the DNA TGTGCCATCAGAACTGTTACTGAAGCTTTCTTT.

V and J are TRBV11-2 and TRBJ2-1, with 15 bases fitting TRBD2. CDR1 is SGHAT and CDR2 is FQNNGV in the germline V gene. CDR3 length: 17 amino acids. V lost 6 bases to trimming and J lost 10 bases; unmatched junction nucleotides: 13. The CDR3 reads CASRQGLAGGPGPEQFF. The CDR3 DNA follows: TGTGCCAGCAGGCAAGGACTAGCGGGGGGGCCCGGACCAGAGCAGTTCTTC.

The chain combines TRBV7-2 with TRBJ1-2, with D perhaps matching TRBD1 (6 bases). V lost 6 bases and J 3 bases, leaving 11 bases between the germline ends. The CDR3 consists of 13 residues. Germline loops: CDR1 SGHTA, CDR2 FQGNSA. Here the CDR3 DNA reads TGTGCCAGCAGAAGACAGGACCACTATGGCTACACCTTC. Residues: CASRRQDHYGYTF.

This clone occurred a few times. The chain recombines TRBV25-1 with TRBJ2-7; a weak D match, TRBD1 (6 bases). V dropped 11 bases and J dropped 1 base, with 15 bases sitting between them. The germline V gene encodes CDR1 MGHDK and CDR2 SYGVNS. The CDR3 is 13 residues long. CDR3 sequence (DNA): TGTGCCTCCCGTCCAGGGGCATCCTACGAGCAGTACTTC. It yields the protein CASRPGASYEQYF.

The CDR3 region is CASSLALAGGAWETQYF. The CDR3, as DNA: TGCGCCAGCAGCTTGGCCCTGGCGGGGGGCGCATGGGAGACCCAGTACTTC. The chain combines TRBV5-1 with TRBJ2-5; 8 bases agree with TRBD2. CDR1 SGHRS and CDR2 YFSETQ come from the germline V gene. V gave up 0 bases and J gave up 5 bases; unmatched junction bases: 12. The CDR3 is 17 amino acids. The whole variable domain, filled in from reference TRBV5-1 and TRBJ2-5, reads KAGVTQTPRYLIKTRGQQVTLSCSPISGHRSVSWYQQTPGQGLQFLFEYFSETQRNKGNFPGRFSGRQFSNSRSEMNVSTLELGDSALYLCASSLALAGGAWETQYFGPGTRLLVL.

The chain recombines TRBV27 with TRBJ1-3, with D possibly TRBD1 on 6 matching bases. Germline V gene data show CDR1 as MNHEY and CDR2 as SMNVEV (reference sequence). The CDR3 runs 14 residues. The ends were cut back, 6 bases at V and 1 base at J, with 10 bases in the middle. CDR3 DNA sequence: TGTGCCAGCAGCAATGGACAGTCTGGAAACACCATATATTTT. Amino acid sequence: CASSNGQSGNTIYF.

The rearrangement links TRBV5-1 to TRBJ1-1; 8 bases are a match to TRBD1. Germline CDR1 SGHRS, CDR2 YFSETQ. The junction had 3 bases not matched to a gene; V was cut back by 0 bases and J by 8 bases. The CDR3 contains 13 residues. In DNA form, the CDR3 reads TGCGCCAGCAGCTTGGGGCAGGGGGCGGAAGCTTTCTTT. Its protein product is CASSLGQGAEAFF. The full variable domain, with the rest looked up from reference TRBV5-1 and TRBJ1-1, is KAGVTQTPRYLIKTRGQQVTLSCSPISGHRSVSWYQQTPGQGLQFLFEYFSETQRNKGNFPGRFSGRQFSNSRSEMNVSTLELGDSALYLCASSLGQGAEAFFGQGTRLTVV.

The chain recombines TRBV7-2 with TRBJ2-5, with D maybe TRBD2 (5 bases). V lost 7 bases and J 7 bases, leaving 16 bases between the germline ends. Germline V CDR1 and CDR2: SGHTA, FQGNSA. The CDR3 is 13 amino acids. Here the CDR3 reads CASTLVGVGTQYF. CDR3 coding DNA: TGTGCCAGCACCCTCGTCGGGGTAGGGACCCAGTACTTC. Full variable domain (rest looked up from reference TRBV7-2 and TRBJ2-5): GAGVSQSPSNKVTEKGKDVELRCDPISGHTALYWYRQSLGQGLEFLIYFQGNSAPDKSGLPSDRFSAERTGGSVSTLTIQRTQQEDSAVYLCASTLVGVGTQYFGPGTRLLVL.

The genes are TRBV2 and TRBJ2-5, with D uncertain. The CDR3 is 14 residues long. The V gene lost 4 bases and the J gene lost 8 bases, with 17 bases spanning the gap. Germline CDR1 reads SNHLY; CDR2 reads FYNNEI. The CDR3 protein is CASSVERQTGTQYF. The CDR3 DNA reads as TGTGCCAGCAGTGTCGAGAGGCAGACCGGAACCCAGTACTTC.

This clone was seen once. The chain joins TRBV27 to TRBJ1-2, with TRBD1 identical over 8 bases. V lost 2 bases to trimming and J lost 5 bases; unmatched junction nucleotides: 1. CDR3 length: 13 residues. The germline V gene has CDR1 MNHEY and CDR2 SMNVEV (reference sequence). CDR3 nucleotides: TGTGCCAGCAGTTTAAGGACAGGGTATGGCTACACCTTC. Encoded protein: CASSLRTGYGYTF.

This rearrangement joins TRBV7-2 to TRBJ1-1, with D perhaps TRBD1 (6 bases). The CDR3 runs 16 residues. V shed 2 bases and J shed 5 bases, with 18 bases lying between them. In germline, CDR1 is SGHTA, CDR2 FQGNSA. The CDR3 sequence: CASSLRFRGGGTEAFF. CDR3 DNA sequence: TGTGCCAGCAGCTTACGATTCAGGGGCGGAGGAACTGAAGCTTTCTTT. Based on the CDR3 plus reference TRBV7-2 and TRBJ1-1, the full variable domain is GAGVSQSPSNKVTEKGKDVELRCDPISGHTALYWYRQSLGQGLEFLIYFQGNSAPDKSGLPSDRFSAERTGGSVSTLTIQRTQQEDSAVYLCASSLRFRGGGTEAFFGQGTRLTVV.